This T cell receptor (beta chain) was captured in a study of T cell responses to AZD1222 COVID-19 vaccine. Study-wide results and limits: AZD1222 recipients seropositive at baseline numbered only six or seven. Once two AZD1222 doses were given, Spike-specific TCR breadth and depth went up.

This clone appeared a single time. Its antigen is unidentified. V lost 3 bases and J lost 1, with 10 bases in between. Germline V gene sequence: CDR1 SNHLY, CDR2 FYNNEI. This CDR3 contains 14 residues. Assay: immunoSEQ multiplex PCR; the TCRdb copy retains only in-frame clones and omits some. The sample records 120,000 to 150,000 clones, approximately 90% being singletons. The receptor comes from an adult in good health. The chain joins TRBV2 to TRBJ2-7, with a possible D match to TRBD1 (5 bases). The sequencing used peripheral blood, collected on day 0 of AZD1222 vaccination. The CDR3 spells CASSEEQGSYEQYF. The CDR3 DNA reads TGTGCCAGCAGTGAGGAGCAGGGATCCTACGAGCAGTACTTC.